Shown below are 11 T cell receptor beta chains from a single sample sequenced in a study of cytomegalovirus exposure and HLA in healthy donors. The study ran its PCR with 60 Vbeta and 13 Jbeta primers. Generated by immunoSEQ multiplex PCR, the TCRdb table keeps only in-frame clones and is missing some. Here the sample spans about 140,000 clones, over 80% being singletons. Sample: PBMCs. The origin of the receptors is a female donor in good health and CMV-seronegative.

This clone came up once. The rearrangement links TRBV6-5 to TRBJ1-1; 11 positions match TRBD1. The CDR3 contains 15 residues. J was trimmed by 6 bases and V by 4 bases; bases with no gene match: 7. Looked up from germline, CDR1 is MNHEY and CDR2 is SVGAGI. CDR3 DNA sequence: TGTGCCAGCAGTTCCAGGACAGGGGGCTACTCTGAAGCTTTCTTT. Translating it yields CASSSRTGGYSEAFF.

The chain links TRBV4-1 to TRBJ2-7, with a possible D match to TRBD2 (6 bases). Trimming cost V 4 bases and J 1 base, with 23 bases left between them. The CDR3 is made up of 18 amino acids. CDR1 MGHRA and CDR2 YSYEKL come from the germline V gene. In DNA, the CDR3 is TGCGCCAGCAGCCCAAACGGGGGTTTTAGCGAACTTTCCTACGAGCAGTACTTC. Protein: CASSPNGGFSELSYEQYF.

This clone was seen a few times. The chain carries TRBV7-9 and TRBJ2-3; a weak D match, TRBD1 (5 bases). With 2 bases removed from V and 0 bases from J, the gap between germline ends came to 9 bases. CDR3 length: 15 amino acids. The germline CDR1 and CDR2 sequences are SEHNR and FQNEAQ (reference sequence). The CDR3 DNA sequence: TGTGCCAGCAGCTTACGGACACCTAGCACAGATACGCAGTATTTT. Amino acids: CASSLRTPSTDTQYF.

V usage is TRBV6-5 and J usage is TRBJ2-7; perhaps TRBD1 as D (6 bases). From germline, CDR1 is MNHEY and CDR2 SVGAGI. CDR3 length equals 14 residues. V was pared by 0 bases and J by 6 bases, with 12 bases between. The CDR3 reads CASSYSIRGREQYF. In nucleotides, the CDR3 is TGTGCCAGCAGTTACTCGATCAGGGGTCGCGAGCAGTACTTC.

This chain joins TRBV7-9 and TRBJ1-1, with D possibly matching TRBD1 (6 bases). The germline V gene has CDR1 SEHNR and CDR2 FQNEAQ (reference sequence). The CDR3 spans 14 residues. Between the trimmed V and J ends, which lost 1 base and 8 bases, there was a span of 14 bases. The CDR3 spells CASSLVQGIGEAFF. The CDR3 coding sequence is TGTGCCAGCAGCTTAGTACAGGGTATTGGCGAAGCTTTCTTT.

This clone was recorded a few times. The chain is built from TRBV6-5 and TRBJ2-6; 8 positions agree with TRBD1. The CDR3 spans 13 residues. CDR1 and CDR2 from the germline V gene are MNHEY and SVGAGI. V lost 7 bases, J lost 9 bases, and 5 bases stayed unmatched. For the CDR3, the DNA is TGTGCCAGCATCGACAGGGGAAACAACGTCCTGACTTTC. It specifies CASIDRGNNVLTF.

This chain uses TRBV28 with TRBJ2-3; 12 bases agree with TRBD2. V shed 2 bases, J shed 5 bases, and the junction held 2 bases outside the gene matches. Germline V gene lookup returns CDR1 MDHEN and CDR2 SYDVKM. The CDR3 length is 15 residues. The CDR3 sequence is CASSLGGLAGDTQYF. CDR3 coding DNA: TGTGCCAGCAGTTTAGGGGGACTAGCGGGAGATACGCAGTATTTT. The whole variable domain, filled in from reference TRBV28 and TRBJ2-3, reads DVKVTQSSRYLVKRTGEKVFLECVQDMDHENMFWYRQDPGLGLRLIYFSYDVKMKEKGDIPEGYSVSREKKERFSLILESASTNQTSMYLCASSLGGLAGDTQYFGPGTRLTVL.

Remarks on this clone: A read error may produce the germline difference seen at one junction end. The chain links TRBV7-7 to TRBJ1-5; D is unresolved. The CDR3 has 15 residues. In germline, CDR1 is SSHAT, CDR2 FNYEAQ (reference sequence). The DNA of the CDR3 is TGTGCTAGCAGCCCCCTAGGGAGGGTTCCTCAGCCCCAGCATTTT. This sequence encodes CASSPLGRVPQPQHF.

The V call is TRBV7-2, the J call TRBJ1-2; D is undetermined. The CDR3 length is 15 residues. V lost 5 bases and J 4 bases, leaving 17 bases between the germline ends. The germline V gene encodes CDR1 SGHTA and CDR2 FQGNSA. CDR3 loop: CASSLASPGSYGYTF. DNA of the CDR3: TGTGCCAGCAGCCTGGCCTCACCCGGGAGCTATGGCTACACCTTC.

The chain combines TRBV28 with TRBJ2-6, with a possible D match to TRBD2 (5 bases). The germline V and J ends were trimmed by 5 bases and 0 bases, with 23 bases remaining between them. The germline CDR1 and CDR2 sequences are MDHEN and SYDVKM. The CDR3 has 20 amino acids. CDR3 nucleotides: TGTGCCAGCAGTACCACCCAGCATTCTCCGGCGGGCTCTGGGGCCAACGTCCTGACTTTC. Translated, it gives CASSTTQHSPAGSGANVLTF.

The count of this clone is one. V usage is TRBV5-1 and J usage is TRBJ2-7; TRBD1 matches at 12 bases. This CDR3 region has 15 residues. Germline V CDR1 and CDR2: SGHRS, YFSETQ. With 6 bases clipped from V and 7 bases from J, the junction kept 11 bases outside the gene matches. CDR3 in amino acids: CASTTTGTGGGEQYF. The CDR3 region has the DNA TGCGCCAGCACCACGACCGGGACAGGGGGCGGTGAGCAGTACTTC.